This T cell receptor beta chain was sequenced during a study of T cell repertoires and HLA-DP antigens. TCRdb's table, derived via immunoSEQ multiplex PCR, lists solely in-frame clones and lacks some. This table holds some 110,000 clones, over 90% found once. A remark on this clone: What it binds is unknown.

The clonotype comes from a woman aged 18-29 years in good health and CMV-seronegative. Sequenced input: CD4+ T cells from PBMCs.

CDR3 sequence: CASSLSRQTYGYTF. In DNA form, the CDR3 reads TGTGCCAGCAGTTTATCTCGACAGACTTATGGCTACACCTTC. The chain carries TRBV27 and TRBJ1-2, with D tentatively TRBD1 (5 bases). Per the germline V gene, CDR1 is MNHEY and CDR2 is SMNVEV (reference sequence). Trimming left V 0 bases short and J 5 bases short, with 10 bases between. The CDR3 consists of 14 residues.